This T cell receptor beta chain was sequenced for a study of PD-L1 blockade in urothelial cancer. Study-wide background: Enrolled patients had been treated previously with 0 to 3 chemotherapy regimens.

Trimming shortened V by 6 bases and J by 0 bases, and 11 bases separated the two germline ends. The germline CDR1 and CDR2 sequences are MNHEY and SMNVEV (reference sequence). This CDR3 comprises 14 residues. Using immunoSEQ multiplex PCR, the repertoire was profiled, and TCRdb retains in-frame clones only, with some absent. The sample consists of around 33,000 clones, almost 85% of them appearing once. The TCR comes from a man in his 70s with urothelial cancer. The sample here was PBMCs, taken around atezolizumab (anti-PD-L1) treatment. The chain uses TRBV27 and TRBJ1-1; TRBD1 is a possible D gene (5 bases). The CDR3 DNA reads TGTGCCAGCAGGGAGACGGGGGTGAACACTGAAGCTTTCTTT. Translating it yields CASRETGVNTEAFF.